The rows below give T cell receptor beta chains drawn from one sample of a study of blood T cell repertoires in COVID-19. Libraries were prepared by immunoSEQ multiplex PCR; TCRdb keeps only in-frame clonotypes and omits some of them. The sample consists of tens of thousands of clones, roughly 90% of them appearing once. The sequenced sample consisted of peripheral blood. The receptors stem from a human donor with active COVID-19. The donor label of this sample is uncertain. CDR3s include the opening cysteine and the closing phenylalanine or tryptophan. Each record gives: D gene, J gene, clone size, V gene, CDR3 DNA, CDR3 protein. The D gene is left open where the match is weak. Clone size is shown for a subset of rows, as once, few, many or a class of expanded clone.

d_call: TRBD2; j_call: TRBJ2-1; clone_size: -; v_call: TRBV9; cdr3_nt: TGTGCCAGCAGCGTAGGGACTAGCGGGGGGGGCAATGAGCAGTTCTTC; cdr3_aa: CASSVGTSGGGNEQFF
d_call: TRBD2; j_call: TRBJ2-1; clone_size: -; v_call: TRBV5-1; cdr3_nt: TGCGCCAGCGGACACTCTAGCGGGGGCCTCAATGAGCAGTTCTTC; cdr3_aa: CASGHSSGGLNEQFF
d_call: TRBD2; j_call: TRBJ2-5; clone_size: -; v_call: TRBV5-1; cdr3_nt: TGCGCCAGCAATAGGGCTAGCGGGGGGGCTGAGACCCAGTACTTC; cdr3_aa: CASNRASGGAETQYF
d_call: TRBD1; j_call: TRBJ2-1; clone_size: -; v_call: TRBV4-1; cdr3_nt: TGCGCCAGCAGCCATCGAATCCGGGACAGCCCATACAATGAGCAGTTCTTC; cdr3_aa: CASSHRIRDSPYNEQFF
d_call: TRBD1; j_call: TRBJ2-7; clone_size: -; v_call: TRBV19; cdr3_nt: TGTGCCAGTAGTGACAGGGCGGATGAGCAGTACTTC; cdr3_aa: CASSDRADEQYF
d_call: -; j_call: TRBJ1-1; clone_size: -; v_call: TRBV5-1; cdr3_nt: TGCGCCAGCAGCTTGAGTTCAGGGATGAACACTGAAGCTTTCTTT; cdr3_aa: CASSLSSGMNTEAFF
d_call: TRBD1; j_call: TRBJ1-1; clone_size: -; v_call: TRBV28; cdr3_nt: TGTGCCAGCAGTGCCACAGGGGGCGTTGGGGGCACTGAAGCTTTCTTT; cdr3_aa: CASSATGGVGGTEAFF
d_call: TRBD1; j_call: TRBJ1-5; clone_size: -; v_call: TRBV6-6; cdr3_nt: TGTGCCACCGCATCATCCCACACAGGGGGCACTCAGCCCCAGCATTTT; cdr3_aa: CATASSHTGGTQPQHF
d_call: -; j_call: TRBJ1-2; clone_size: -; v_call: TRBV6-5; cdr3_nt: TGTGCCAGCAGCGGGGGGTCAGCCTATGGCTACACCTTC; cdr3_aa: CASSGGSAYGYTF
d_call: -; j_call: TRBJ1-2; clone_size: medium-sized; v_call: TRBV12-3/TRBV12-4; cdr3_nt: TGTGCCAGCAGTTTGGTCCAGATCTATGGCTACACCTTC; cdr3_aa: CASSLVQIYGYTF
d_call: -; j_call: TRBJ2-3; clone_size: once; v_call: TRBV7-2; cdr3_nt: TGTGCCAGCAGCTTAGTAGAGGGAAATACGCAGTATTTT; cdr3_aa: CASSLVEGNTQYF
d_call: -; j_call: TRBJ2-2; clone_size: -; v_call: TRBV18; cdr3_nt: TGTGCCAGCTCACCACCGGCAGTTACCGGGGAGCTGTTTTTT; cdr3_aa: CASSPPAVTGELFF
d_call: TRBD2; j_call: TRBJ2-1; clone_size: -; v_call: TRBV10-2; cdr3_nt: TGCGCCAGCAGTGAGTCGTACCGGGGGGGCCATGAGCAGTTCTTC; cdr3_aa: CASSESYRGGHEQFF
d_call: -; j_call: TRBJ2-5; clone_size: -; v_call: TRBV5-4; cdr3_nt: TGTGCCAGCAGCATCGGGACTCTGAAACAAGAGACCCAGTACTTC; cdr3_aa: CASSIGTLKQETQYF
d_call: -; j_call: TRBJ2-4; clone_size: once; v_call: TRBV20-1; cdr3_nt: TGCAGTGCAGCCAGGGAGGACATTCAGTACTTC; cdr3_aa: CSAAREDIQYF
d_call: -; j_call: TRBJ2-3; clone_size: -; v_call: TRBV24-1; cdr3_nt: TGTGCCACCTCGGACTCCACAGATACGCAGTATTTT; cdr3_aa: CATSDSTDTQYF
d_call: TRBD2; j_call: TRBJ2-5; clone_size: -; v_call: TRBV27; cdr3_nt: TGTGCCGGCAGTTCCAAAGCGGGGGAGACCCAGTACTTC; cdr3_aa: CAGSSKAGETQYF
d_call: TRBD2; j_call: TRBJ2-1; clone_size: few; v_call: TRBV7-2; cdr3_nt: TGTGCCAGCAGCTCGGGACTAGCGGGGGGGCTTGAGCAGTTCTTC; cdr3_aa: CASSSGLAGGLEQFF
d_call: -; j_call: TRBJ2-7; clone_size: -; v_call: TRBV4-1; cdr3_nt: TGCGCCAGCAGCCAACGACAGGACCACGAGCAGTACTTC; cdr3_aa: CASSQRQDHEQYF
d_call: TRBD1; j_call: TRBJ1-5; clone_size: -; v_call: TRBV28; cdr3_nt: TGTGCCAGCAGTCGAGGGGGCCCTAGCAATCAGCCCCAGCATTTT; cdr3_aa: CASSRGGPSNQPQHF
d_call: TRBD1; j_call: TRBJ1-4; clone_size: -; v_call: TRBV5-1; cdr3_nt: TGCGCCAGCAGCGTAGACAGGGTAGAAGAAAAACTGTTTTTT; cdr3_aa: CASSVDRVEEKLFF
d_call: TRBD1; j_call: TRBJ1-2; clone_size: -; v_call: TRBV23-1; cdr3_nt: TGCGCCAGCAGCCGTTCCCGGGACAGGGGAAACTATGGCTACACCTTC; cdr3_aa: CASSRSRDRGNYGYTF
d_call: TRBD1; j_call: TRBJ2-7; clone_size: -; v_call: TRBV3-1/TRBV3-2; cdr3_nt: TGTGCCAGCAGCCGGGACAGCAACTACGAGCAGTACTTC; cdr3_aa: CASSRDSNYEQYF
d_call: TRBD2; j_call: TRBJ2-5; clone_size: -; v_call: TRBV7-9; cdr3_nt: TGTGCCGGAGAGCGGGAGGCACGGGGGACCCAGTACTTC; cdr3_aa: CAGEREARGTQYF
d_call: TRBD1; j_call: TRBJ2-7; clone_size: -; v_call: TRBV7-8; cdr3_nt: TGTGCCAGCAGCCTCGGGACAGCCTACGAGCAGTACTTC; cdr3_aa: CASSLGTAYEQYF
d_call: TRBD2; j_call: TRBJ2-1; clone_size: -; v_call: TRBV5-4; cdr3_nt: TGTGCCAGCAGCTTGGGGCTGTGGGGGGGGACTCTCAATGAGCAGTTCTTC; cdr3_aa: CASSLGLWGGTLNEQFF
d_call: -; j_call: TRBJ1-1; clone_size: -; v_call: TRBV2; cdr3_nt: TGTGCCAGCCGCAGGGTGGCCACTGAAGCTTTCTTT; cdr3_aa: CASRRVATEAFF
d_call: -; j_call: TRBJ2-5; clone_size: -; v_call: TRBV5-1; cdr3_nt: TGCGCCAGCAGCTTGGAGTGGCGGGAAGAGACCCAGTACTTC; cdr3_aa: CASSLEWREETQYF
d_call: -; j_call: TRBJ2-1; clone_size: -; v_call: TRBV12-3/TRBV12-4; cdr3_nt: TGTGCCAGCAGTTGGCGGCAGAACAATGAGCAGTTCTTC; cdr3_aa: CASSWRQNNEQFF
d_call: TRBD1; j_call: TRBJ1-2; clone_size: once; v_call: TRBV11-3; cdr3_nt: TGTGCCAGCAGAGGAAATTTCGAACAGGGGACCTTTCCTGATGGCTACACCTTC; cdr3_aa: CASRGNFEQGTFPDGYTF
d_call: TRBD2; j_call: TRBJ2-5; clone_size: -; v_call: TRBV3-1/TRBV3-2; cdr3_nt: TGTGCCAGCAGCCTCGGGACTACCCAAGAGACCCAGTACTTC; cdr3_aa: CASSLGTTQETQYF
d_call: -; j_call: TRBJ2-7; clone_size: -; v_call: TRBV10-3; cdr3_nt: TGTGCCATCGCAGGTCCGCCCAGCTCCTACGAGCAGTACTTC; cdr3_aa: CAIAGPPSSYEQYF
d_call: TRBD1; j_call: TRBJ2-7; clone_size: few; v_call: TRBV5-6; cdr3_nt: TGTGCCAGCAGCTTGGCCCCGGACAGGGCCTACGAGCAGTACTTC; cdr3_aa: CASSLAPDRAYEQYF
d_call: -; j_call: TRBJ1-3; clone_size: -; v_call: TRBV6-1; cdr3_nt: TGTGCCAGCAGTGATATGTCTGGAAACACCATATATTTT; cdr3_aa: CASSDMSGNTIYF
d_call: TRBD1; j_call: TRBJ1-4; clone_size: -; v_call: TRBV6-5; cdr3_nt: TGTGCCAGCAGGTCCCAGGGGGCTCCGACCATCAAACTGTTTTTT; cdr3_aa: CASRSQGAPTIKLFF
d_call: TRBD1; j_call: TRBJ2-3; clone_size: once; v_call: TRBV11-3; cdr3_nt: TGTGCCAGCAGCTTAGATCGGACAGGGATAACCCTAAGTCCCACAGATACGCAGTATTTT; cdr3_aa: CASSLDRTGITLSPTDTQYF
d_call: TRBD2; j_call: TRBJ2-1; clone_size: -; v_call: TRBV7-9; cdr3_nt: TGTGCCAGCAGCCCTCTAGCGGGAGGGCCTGTTCGTGAGCAGTTCTTC; cdr3_aa: CASSPLAGGPVREQFF
d_call: TRBD2; j_call: TRBJ2-7; clone_size: once; v_call: TRBV27; cdr3_nt: TGTGCCAGCAGTTTCTTAGCGGGAGATTTACCCTACGAGCAGTACTTC; cdr3_aa: CASSFLAGDLPYEQYF
d_call: TRBD2; j_call: TRBJ2-5; clone_size: -; v_call: TRBV2; cdr3_nt: TGTGCCAGCAGTGAAAGCGGCCCCGGGGGGGAGACCCAGTACTTC; cdr3_aa: CASSESGPGGETQYF
d_call: -; j_call: TRBJ1-2; clone_size: -; v_call: TRBV4-3; cdr3_nt: TGCGCCAGCAGCCAAGCCAAGACAGGCTATGGCTACACCTTC; cdr3_aa: CASSQAKTGYGYTF
d_call: TRBD2; j_call: TRBJ2-2; clone_size: -; v_call: TRBV5-1; cdr3_nt: TGCGCCAGCAGCTTGGCCTTCGGGGGGGCCCCCGGGGAGCTGTTTTTT; cdr3_aa: CASSLAFGGAPGELFF
d_call: TRBD1; j_call: TRBJ1-3; clone_size: -; v_call: TRBV7-2; cdr3_nt: TGTGCCAGCAGCTTGTCCAGGGGGCGGGGAAACACCATATATTTT; cdr3_aa: CASSLSRGRGNTIYF
d_call: TRBD2; j_call: TRBJ2-5; clone_size: -; v_call: TRBV3-1/TRBV3-2; cdr3_nt: TGTGCCAGCAGTCCTGGACTAGCGGGGGGACAAGAGACCCAGTACTTC; cdr3_aa: CASSPGLAGGQETQYF
d_call: -; j_call: TRBJ1-4; clone_size: -; v_call: TRBV18; cdr3_nt: TGTGCCAGCTGCAGGGATTCTAATGAAAAACTGTTTTTT; cdr3_aa: CASCRDSNEKLFF
d_call: -; j_call: TRBJ1-5; clone_size: -; v_call: TRBV29-1; cdr3_nt: TGCAGCGTTACGGGGGGTACTGACAATCAGCCCCAGCATTTT; cdr3_aa: CSVTGGTDNQPQHF
d_call: -; j_call: TRBJ1-2; clone_size: few; v_call: TRBV9; cdr3_nt: TGTGCCAGCAGCACCCGGGGGGCGTACTATGGCTACACCTTC; cdr3_aa: CASSTRGAYYGYTF